A single sample is the source of the 32 T cell receptor beta chains below, sequenced in a study of blood T cell repertoires in COVID-19 (dated by TCRdb to between 2020 and 2021). Library prep was done by the immunoSEQ multiplex PCR assay. Entries here come from immuneACCESS through TCRdb and include only in-frame sequences with V and J called. Some clones fail to appear in such tables; in the studies checked, an unresolved V gene covers under half of the shortfall, and the cause of the remainder is unknown. For this sample the table gives 180,000 or so clones, of which over 75% were detected only once. The ten largest make up more than 8% of the sample. The sequencing input was peripheral blood. Source of these receptors: a woman at least 80 years old with acute or convalescent COVID-19.

The rearrangement joins TRBV15 to TRBJ1-2; D perhaps matches TRBD1 (5 bases). CDR3 length: 16 amino acids. Germline loops: CDR1 LNHNV, CDR2 YYDKDF (reference sequence). Deletions cut 0 bases from V and 4 bases from J, with 15 bases between. In nucleotides, the CDR3 is TGTGCCACCAGCAGAGATCAAGGGGTCCTAGGCTATGGCTACACCTTC. Translation gives CATSRDQGVLGYGYTF.

The V gene is TRBV6-5, the J gene TRBJ2-2; D is ambiguous. The CDR3 length is 11 residues. Deletions cut 6 bases from V and 4 bases from J, with 3 bases between. Per the germline V gene, CDR1 is MNHEY and CDR2 is SVGAGI. CDR3 sequence: CASRATGELFF. The CDR3, as DNA: TGTGCCAGCAGAGCCACCGGGGAGCTGTTTTTT.

Worth noting for this clone: This same CDR3 is encoded by further DNA sequences in the sample. The V call is TRBV6-5, the J call TRBJ2-7, with 11 bases that match TRBD1. The germline gives CDR1 MNHEY, CDR2 SVGAGI. This CDR3 has 15 amino acids. V lost 2 bases, J lost 3 bases, and 3 bases stayed unmatched. The CDR3 coding sequence is TGTGCCAGCAGTTACCGGGACAGGGGGAGCTACGAGCAGTACTTC. Protein sequence: CASSYRDRGSYEQYF.

This clone is a singleton in its sample. This rearrangement joins TRBV11-2 to TRBJ2-2; no firm D call. There are 12 residues in the CDR3. The germline CDR1 and CDR2 sequences are SGHAT and FQNNGV. V gave up 5 bases and J gave up 5 bases, with 6 bases separating them. CDR3 amino acids: CASSVETGELFF. The DNA for the CDR3 is TGTGCCAGCAGCGTCGAGACCGGGGAGCTGTTTTTT.

V usage is TRBV5-4 and J usage is TRBJ2-1, with a possible D match to TRBD2 (6 bases). The germline CDR1 and CDR2 sequences are SGHNT and YYREEE (reference sequence). CDR3 length: 13 residues. V shed 4 bases and J shed 12 bases, with 17 bases lying between them. CDR3 sequence reads: CASSRDSGLGQFF. DNA of the CDR3: TGTGCCAGCAGCCGGGACTCCGGATTAGGGCAGTTCTTC.

This clone showed up just a few times. The J gene is TRBJ1-6, the V gene TRBV4-1; D gene uncertain. V was pared by 1 base and J by 12 bases, with 7 bases between. Per germline, CDR1 MGHRA and CDR2 YSYEKL. The CDR3 spans 12 residues. The CDR3: CASSQGLVPLHF. In nucleotides, the CDR3 is TGCGCCAGCAGCCAAGGGCTCGTACCCCTCCACTTT.

This clone came up once. The rearrangement links TRBV7-9 to TRBJ2-5; TRBD2 is a possible D gene (7 bases). CDR3 length: 17 residues. The V and J ends lost 5 bases and 5 bases respectively, with 24 bases between them. Germline V gives CDR1 SEHNR, CDR2 FQNEAQ (reference sequence). The CDR3 reads CASSLRGAGAYPETQYF. The CDR3, as DNA: TGTGCCAGCAGCCTAAGAGGGGCGGGGGCCTACCCGGAGACCCAGTACTTC.

This sequence joins TRBV7-2 and TRBJ1-2; TRBD1 matches at 7 bases. Germline V CDR1 and CDR2: SGHTA, FQGNSA. Trimming took 4 bases from V and 4 from J; bases not matched to a gene: 6. The CDR3 covers 14 residues. CDR3 in DNA: TGTGCCAGCAGCTACCAGACAGGGATCTATGGCTACACCTTC. Translating it yields CASSYQTGIYGYTF.

The chain uses TRBV6-1 and TRBJ1-5; the D is unclear. Germline CDR1 and CDR2: MNHNS and SASEGT. Trimming shortened V by 1 base and J by 5 bases, and 12 bases separated the two germline ends. This CDR3 has 15 residues. The CDR3 spells CASSEGASGDQPQHF. The CDR3 DNA is TGTGCCAGCAGTGAAGGGGCCTCCGGGGATCAGCCCCAGCATTTT.

This chain links TRBV2 with TRBJ2-2, with D possibly TRBD1 on 5 matching bases. This CDR3 contains 11 residues. Germline CDR1 is SNHLY and CDR2 is FYNNEI. V was pared by 6 bases and J by 7 bases, with 6 bases between. The CDR3 protein is CASRDIGELFF. DNA of the CDR3: TGTGCCAGCAGGGACATCGGGGAGCTGTTTTTT.

The chain joins TRBV19 to TRBJ2-3; D is possibly TRBD1 (6 bases). The CDR3 extends over 14 amino acids. V lost 11 bases and J 0 bases, leaving 15 bases between the germline ends. Germline V gene sequence: CDR1 LNHDA, CDR2 SQIVND (reference sequence). The CDR3 DNA is TGTGCCGTCGGGGCCGGGACAAGCACAGATACGCAGTATTTT. Amino acids: CAVGAGTSTDTQYF.

The chain uses TRBV3-1 (or the pseudogene TRBV3-2) and TRBJ1-1, with unresolved D. Looked up from germline, CDR1 is LGHDT and CDR2 is YNNKEL (reference sequence). V shed 2 bases and J shed 3 bases, with 13 bases lying between them. The CDR3 spans 15 residues. The CDR3 bases are TGTGCCAGCAGCCAACTGGACCGCGGGTACACTGAAGCTTTCTTT. Translated, it gives CASSQLDRGYTEAFF.

The J gene is TRBJ2-7, the V gene TRBV5-1; TRBD2 matches 11 bases. This CDR3 has 16 residues. V lost 0 bases, J lost 6 bases, and 8 bases stayed unmatched. Germline values: CDR1 SGHRS, CDR2 YFSETQ. The CDR3 coding sequence is TGCGCCAGCAGCTTGGTTGAGCTAGCGGGAGGCCGCGAGCAGTACTTC. Its translation: CASSLVELAGGREQYF.

The chain has TRBV9 and TRBJ1-4; D perhaps matches TRBD1 (6 bases). The V end was cut by 4 bases, the J end by 10 bases, with 17 bases between. This CDR3 has 14 amino acids. Per the germline V gene, CDR1 is SGDLS and CDR2 is YYNGEE. The CDR3 loop reads CASSRPQGGGKLFF. CDR3 nucleotide sequence: TGTGCCAGCAGCAGACCACAGGGTGGGGGAAAACTGTTTTTT.

The rearrangement uses TRBV5-4 and TRBJ2-3, with 15 bases fitting TRBD2. V shed 0 bases and J 3 bases; nucleotides not matched to a gene: 2. The CDR3 consists of 17 residues. Germline CDR1 and CDR2: SGHNT and YYREEE (reference sequence). CDR3 sequence: CASSLDGTSGRTDTQYF. CDR3 DNA: TGTGCCAGCAGCTTGGATGGGACTAGCGGGAGGACAGATACGCAGTATTTT. Combining the CDR3 with reference TRBV5-4 and TRBJ2-3 gives the whole variable domain ETGVTQSPTHLIKTRGQQVTLRCSSQSGHNTVSWYQQALGQGPQFIFQYYREEENGRGNFPPRFSGLQFPNYSSELNVNALELDDSALYLCASSLDGTSGRTDTQYFGPGTRLTVL.

This rearrangement joins TRBV2 to TRBJ2-1; 7 bases are a match to TRBD2. Germline CDR1 SNHLY, CDR2 FYNNEI. Trimming at V came to 10 bases and at J to 4 bases, leaving 4 bases not matched to a gene. The CDR3 contains 12 residues. This CDR3 is CATQGLYNEQFF. The CDR3 bases are TGTGCCACCCAGGGACTATACAATGAGCAGTTCTTC.

Only a few counts were recorded for this clone. The J gene is TRBJ2-3, the V gene TRBV7-8, with 7 nucleotides matching TRBD2. V trimming: 5 bases; J trimming: 1 base; junction bases outside the gene matches: 9. The CDR3 loop spans 16 amino acids. Germline CDR1 reads SGHVS; CDR2 reads FQNEAQ. The DNA for the CDR3 is TGTGCCAGCAGCCTGGGACTACAGTTGGGCACAGATACGCAGTATTTT. This translates into CASSLGLQLGTDTQYF.

This clone was seen many times. This rearrangement joins TRBV24-1 to TRBJ2-3; D is uncertain. The CDR3 totals 13 residues. The germline gives CDR1 KGHDR, CDR2 SFDVKD. V was cut by 3 bases and J by 6 bases, with 9 bases left in between. CDR3 nucleotides: TGTGCCACCAGTGATGCGTCCGGGGATACGCAGTATTTT. It translates to CATSDASGDTQYF.

In its sample, this clone was seen a few times. The chain joins TRBV6-2 or TRBV6-3 to TRBJ1-5, with D unresolved. From germline, CDR1 is MNHEY and CDR2 SVGEGT. CDR3 length equals 14 residues. V was clipped by 5 bases and J by 0 bases, with 8 bases between them. The CDR3 nucleotides are TGTGCCAGCAGTCTCCCCAGTAGCAATCAGCCCCAGCATTTT. Its protein product is CASSLPSSNQPQHF.

This clone was picked up one time. A read error may produce the germline difference seen at one junction end. This chain joins TRBV2 and TRBJ2-2; 10 nucleotides align to TRBD2. Germline V gene lookup returns CDR1 SNHLY and CDR2 FYNNEI. The CDR3 is 16 residues long. The CDR3 nucleotides are TGTGTCAGCAGTACTCTGCTAGCGGGAGAGACCGGGGAGCTGTTTTTT. Translating gives CVSSTLLAGETGELFF. Filled out from reference TRBV2 and TRBJ2-2, the complete variable domain reads EPEVTQTPSHQVTQMGQEVILRCVPISNHLYFYWYRQILGQKVEFLVSFYNNEISEKSEIFDDQFSVERPDGSNFTLKIRSTKLEDSAMYFCVSSTLLAGETGELFFGEGSRLTVL.

The chain has TRBV6-6 and TRBJ2-6, with TRBD1 as a possible D gene (5 bases). There are 20 residues in the CDR3. V dropped 5 bases and J dropped 0 bases, with 23 bases sitting between them. CDR1 and CDR2 from the germline V gene are MNHNY and SVGAGI (reference sequence). The CDR3 here is CASSLTPATAQLSGANVLTF. As DNA, the CDR3 is TGTGCCAGCAGTCTGACCCCCGCGACAGCCCAACTCTCTGGGGCCAACGTCCTGACTTTC.

This clone was detected only once. The CDR3 coding sequence is TGCGCCAGCAGTCGGGACACCAGAAACACCATATATTTT. As protein: CASSRDTRNTIYF. The gene calls are TRBV10-1 and TRBJ1-3; a possible D gene is TRBD1 (6 bases). Per the germline V gene, CDR1 is WNHNN and CDR2 is SYGVQD (reference sequence). This CDR3 region has 13 residues. The V end was cut by 5 bases, the J end by 5 bases, with 10 bases between.

The genes are TRBV6-5 and TRBJ2-1, with 12 bases lining up with TRBD2. This CDR3 is built from 13 residues. Per germline, CDR1 MNHEY and CDR2 SVGAGI. V lost 6 bases and J lost 15; bases outside the gene matches: 9. CDR3 sequence (DNA): TGTGCCAGCAGGACTAGCGGGGGTGAAATATGGTTCTTC. It translates to CASRTSGGEIWFF.

This clone appeared a single time. This chain uses TRBV28 with TRBJ2-1; 7 nucleotides agree with TRBD1. The ends lost 2 bases at V and 6 bases at J; junction bases unmatched: 7. The CDR3 is made up of 15 amino acids. Germline V gene data show CDR1 as MDHEN and CDR2 as SYDVKM. The CDR3 loop reads CASSLLKAGGNEQFF. In nucleotides, the CDR3 is TGTGCCAGCAGTTTACTTAAGGCAGGGGGCAATGAGCAGTTCTTC.

The V gene is TRBV7-2, the J gene TRBJ1-1; TRBD1 matches at 7 bases. Germline values: CDR1 SGHTA, CDR2 FQGNSA. This CDR3 contains 14 residues. V lost 2 bases and J lost 5; bases outside the gene matches: 5. The CDR3 coding sequence is TGTGCCAGCAGCTTATTAACAGGGGTGACTGAAGCTTTCTTT. Residues: CASSLLTGVTEAFF.

The chain has TRBV12-3 or TRBV12-4 and TRBJ1-2; unclear D gene. V was trimmed by 6 bases and J by 11 bases, leaving 13 bases between them. The CDR3 contains 11 residues. CDR3 residues: CASSRAASYTF. The CDR3 nucleotides are TGTGCCAGCAGCCGAGCGGCCAGTTACACCTTC.

The rearrangement links TRBV5-6 to TRBJ2-7; 8 bases agree with TRBD2. The CDR3 contains 14 residues. V trimming: 1 base; J trimming: 3 bases; junction bases outside the gene matches: 3. The V gene's germline CDR1 is SGHDT and CDR2 YYEEEE. As DNA, the CDR3 is TGTGCCAGCAGCTTGTTAGCGGGGATCTACGAGCAGTACTTC. This gives the protein CASSLLAGIYEQYF.

This clone has at least ten counts. The V and J genes are TRBV4-1 and TRBJ1-4; the match to TRBD1 covers 9 bases. The germline V gene encodes CDR1 MGHRA and CDR2 YSYEKL. This CDR3 spans 14 amino acids. V dropped 3 bases and J dropped 5; count of bases not matched to a gene: 1. The CDR3 region is CASSHGTGNEKLFF. In DNA, the CDR3 is TGCGCCAGCAGCCACGGGACAGGGAATGAAAAACTGTTTTTT.

The chain carries TRBV6-2 or TRBV6-3 and TRBJ2-7; TRBD2 agrees at 11 bases. With V trimmed by 5 bases and J by 0 bases, 9 bases remained unmatched. Looked up from germline, CDR1 is MNHEY and CDR2 is SVGEGT. The CDR3 extends over 17 amino acids. This CDR3 is CASSPRTSGRPSYEQYF. The CDR3 region has the DNA TGTGCCAGCAGTCCCCGGACTAGCGGGCGCCCCTCCTACGAGCAGTACTTC.

This clone was seen only a few times. V gene TRBV12-3 or TRBV12-4 combines with J gene TRBJ2-3; no clear D gene. The CDR3 has 13 amino acids. V lost 7 bases and J 5 bases, leaving 13 bases between the germline ends. In DNA, the CDR3 is TGTGCCAGCAAGACTCGCGTGGGAGATACGCAGTATTTT. It codes for CASKTRVGDTQYF.

The chain links TRBV5-1 to TRBJ2-3; weak D call: TRBD1 (6 bases). V lost 4 bases to trimming and J lost 2 bases, with 11 bases between them. Germline-derived CDR1 and CDR2 are SGHRS and YFSETQ. The length of the CDR3 is 14 residues. The CDR3 coding sequence is TGCGCCAGCAGCCTACAGGGATCCACAGATACGCAGTATTTT. The encoded protein is CASSLQGSTDTQYF.

The rearrangement links TRBV5-1 to TRBJ2-5, with 9 bases identical to TRBD2. The J segment lost 0 bases and the V segment lost 0 bases, leaving 6 bases of the junction unmatched. The CDR3 contains 17 residues. Per the germline V gene, CDR1 is SGHRS and CDR2 is YFSETQ. The CDR3 region has the DNA TGCGCCAGCAGCTTGGTTTCTCTAGCGGGGCACCAAGAGACCCAGTACTTC. It translates to CASSLVSLAGHQETQYF.